Shown below are 18 T cell receptor beta chains from a single sample sequenced in a study of technical replicates of blood from a handful of donors. Produced via immunoSEQ multiplex PCR; TCRdb's table is partial and in-frame only. The repertoire holds about 84,000 clones, with 90% to 95% as singletons. Sequences were obtained from T cells isolated from PBMCs. These receptors were taken from a human donor in good health.

This chain uses TRBV1 with TRBJ2-3; the table's D call, TRBD2, has no DNA check behind it. TRBV1 is shown as a pseudogene. The CDR3 spans 14 residues. As DNA, the CDR3 is TGCACCAGGCAAGATAGAGGATCCACAGATACGCAGTATTTT. Its translation is CTRQDRGSTDTQYF.

This rearrangement joins TRBV7-3 to TRBJ2-5; perhaps TRBD1 as D (5 bases). This CDR3 comprises 13 residues. Trimming removed 3 bases from V and 3 bases from J, with 8 bases in between. The germline CDR1 and CDR2 sequences are SGHTA and FQGTGA. DNA of the CDR3: TGTGCCAGCAGCTTGACAGCAAAAGAGACCCAGTACTTC. This translates into CASSLTAKETQYF.

V gene TRBV4-1 combines with J gene TRBJ1-2; TRBD1 matches 9 bases. Trimming cost V 0 bases and J 3 bases; bases outside gene matches: 2. The CDR3 covers 15 residues. Germline CDR1 and CDR2: MGHRA and YSYEKL. In DNA, the CDR3 is TGCGCCAGCAGCCAAGAGGACAGGGGACACTATGGCTACACCTTC. Its protein product is CASSQEDRGHYGYTF.

The chain couples TRBV10-3 to TRBJ2-1, with TRBD2 identical over 11 bases. CDR1 is ENHRY and CDR2 is SYGVKD in the germline V gene. There are 12 residues in the CDR3. Trimming removed 8 bases from V and 8 bases from J; junction bases left unmatched: 2. CDR3 residues: CAILAGGHEQFF. CDR3 sequence (DNA): TGTGCCATCCTAGCGGGAGGACATGAGCAGTTCTTC.

The chain carries TRBV6-5 and TRBJ2-7, with TRBD2 matching 13 bases. Losses at the gene ends were 7 bases for V and 3 bases for J; bases not matched to a gene: 3. Looked up from germline, CDR1 is MNHEY and CDR2 is SVGAGI. CDR3 length equals 14 residues. CDR3: CASIRTSGSYEQYF. The DNA of the CDR3 is TGTGCCAGCATCCGGACTAGCGGGAGCTACGAGCAGTACTTC.

This chain joins TRBV5-6 and TRBJ1-6; D gene unclear. This CDR3 region has 18 residues. Germline values: CDR1 SGHDT, CDR2 YYEEEE. V dropped 0 bases and J dropped 3 bases, with 16 bases sitting between them. CDR3 sequence: CASSLGSWEEGYNSPLHF. The CDR3 region has the DNA TGTGCCAGCAGCTTGGGGTCCTGGGAAGAGGGCTATAATTCACCCCTCCACTTT.

This chain links TRBV29-1 with TRBJ2-3, with D perhaps TRBD2 (6 bases). Germline-derived CDR1 and CDR2 are SQVTM and ANQGSEA. Trimming shortened V by 4 bases and J by 5 bases, and 13 bases separated the two germline ends. CDR3 length: 13 amino acids. CDR3 sequence: CSVAYRREDTQYF. In nucleotides, the CDR3 is TGCAGCGTTGCGTATCGGCGGGAAGATACGCAGTATTTT.

The chain combines TRBV15 with TRBJ1-1; no reliable D call. Germline V gene lookup returns CDR1 LNHNV and CDR2 YYDKDF (reference sequence). Trimming pared 0 bases from V and 0 bases from J, leaving 5 bases between. The CDR3 is made up of 14 amino acids. This chain's CDR3 is CATSRDQMNTEAFF. The CDR3 DNA is TGTGCCACCAGCAGAGACCAGATGAACACTGAAGCTTTCTTT.

This clone was seen many times. This chain connects TRBV5-5 to TRBJ1-5; D ambiguous. This CDR3 contains 15 residues. The V gene lost 0 bases and the J gene lost 7 bases, with 14 bases spanning the gap. The germline V gene has CDR1 SGHKS and CDR2 YYEKEE (reference sequence). CDR3 region: CASSLERQVSQPQHF. In DNA, the CDR3 is TGTGCCAGCAGCTTGGAGAGACAAGTCTCACAGCCCCAGCATTTT.

Here the CDR3 reads CASSSTGPPVYNEQFF. DNA for the CDR3: TGCGCCAGCAGCTCCACAGGTCCCCCCGTCTACAATGAGCAGTTCTTC. The rearrangement joins TRBV10-1 to TRBJ2-1; possible D gene TRBD1, 5 bases. The CDR3 spans 16 residues. CDR1 and CDR2 (germline): WNHNN, SYGVQD (reference sequence). V was shortened by 6 bases and J by 3 bases, with 18 bases between the two germline ends.

This clone turned up a few times. V usage is TRBV5-6 and J usage is TRBJ1-5; 7 bases are shared with TRBD1. Germline CDR1 reads SGHDT; CDR2 reads YYEEEE. With V trimmed by 2 bases and J by 3 bases, 14 bases remained unmatched. The CDR3 is made up of 18 amino acids. CDR3 in amino acids: CASSFNRNRGSHNQPQHF. The DNA for the CDR3 is TGTGCCAGCAGCTTCAACCGAAACAGGGGCTCCCACAATCAGCCCCAGCATTTT.

This CDR3 is CASSVAIGGGYTF. DNA for the CDR3: TGCGCCAGCAGCGTCGCGATAGGGGGAGGCTACACCTTC. The genes are TRBV10-2 and TRBJ1-2; TRBD1 is a possible D gene (6 bases). V was pared by 6 bases and J by 8 bases, with 16 bases between. There are 13 residues in the CDR3. Germline CDR1 WSHSY, CDR2 SAAADI.

The chain links TRBV7-9 to TRBJ2-5; TRBD1 matches 9 bases. Looked up from germline, CDR1 is SEHNR and CDR2 is FQNEAQ (reference sequence). After removal of 5 bases from V and 3 bases from J, the junction contained 4 bases not matched to a gene. The CDR3 has 14 amino acids. Here the CDR3 DNA reads TGTGCCAGCAGCGAGACAGGGGGTAAAGAGACCCAGTACTTC. This encodes CASSETGGKETQYF.

V gene TRBV29-1 combines with J gene TRBJ2-1; D unresolved. CDR3 size: 15 residues. Germline V gene lookup returns CDR1 SQVTM and CDR2 ANQGSEA. V was cut by 3 bases and J by 0 bases, with 12 bases left in between. The CDR3: CSVDEGESSYNEQFF. The CDR3 nucleotides are TGCAGCGTTGACGAAGGAGAAAGCTCCTACAATGAGCAGTTCTTC.

This clone appeared a single time. The J gene is TRBJ2-5, the V gene TRBV9; weak D call: TRBD2 (6 bases). CDR1 is SGDLS, CDR2 YYNGEE, per germline. V was pared by 4 bases and J by 5 bases, with 18 bases between. The CDR3 spans 15 residues. The CDR3 DNA reads TGTGCCAGCAGCTCAAGGGGACTCTCAGGGGAGACCCAGTACTTC. It codes for CASSSRGLSGETQYF.

The V and J genes are TRBV4-1 and TRBJ2-5, with TRBD2 matching over 7 bases. The length of the CDR3 is 16 residues. The junction had 5 bases not matched to a gene; V was cut back by 0 bases and J by 1 base. Germline CDR1 MGHRA, CDR2 YSYEKL. CDR3 region: CASSQDGGGSQETQYF. In DNA form, the CDR3 reads TGCGCCAGCAGCCAAGATGGGGGAGGGAGCCAAGAGACCCAGTACTTC.

This chain joins TRBV5-1 and TRBJ2-3; D is unclear. This CDR3 spans 14 amino acids. Germline CDR1 is SGHRS and CDR2 is YFSETQ. The ends were cut back, 2 bases at V and 3 bases at J, with 10 bases in the middle. CDR3 bases: TGCGCCAGCAGCTTTGACAAGATGACAGATACGCAGTATTTT. Its protein product is CASSFDKMTDTQYF. Full variable domain (missing parts from reference TRBV5-1 and TRBJ2-3): KAGVTQTPRYLIKTRGQQVTLSCSPISGHRSVSWYQQTPGQGLQFLFEYFSETQRNKGNFPGRFSGRQFSNSRSEMNVSTLELGDSALYLCASSFDKMTDTQYFGPGTRLTVL.

The genes are TRBV7-3 and TRBJ1-2, with 9 bases that match TRBD1. V shed 5 bases and J 5 bases; nucleotides not matched to a gene: 9. CDR1 is SGHTA, CDR2 FQGTGA, per germline. The CDR3 loop spans 15 amino acids. The CDR3 bases are TGTGCCAGCAGCCCCGGGGACAGGGATTGGTATGGCTACACCTTC. This codes for CASSPGDRDWYGYTF.